Below, 25 T cell receptor beta chains from the same sample are listed, as sequenced in a study of regulatory T cells in long-lasting Graves disease. Construction of the TCR beta libraries employed iRepertoire HTBI primers in conjunction with Arm-PCR of CDR3 regions. TCRdb recomputed calls from the multiplex PCR reads with MiXCR, one row per CDR3 protein. The data show around 400,000 distinct CDR3 sequences, over 14% seen once. As for time point: newly diagnosed GD, antithyroid drugs for less than 3 months. TCR sequences were obtained from RNA taken from PBMCs. The same sample was also studied in work on T cells in Graves' hyperthyroidism and ophthalmopathy.

The sequencing here drew on peripheral blood mononuclear cells (PBMCs), taken at new diagnosis, from a patient treated with antithyroid drugs. The receptors here all came from a woman aged 40 to 55 with Graves disease.

This clonotype was seen ten or more times. The V and J genes are TRBV5-1 and TRBJ1-5; TRBD1 matches at 10 bases. The CDR3 sequence is 15 residues long. With V trimmed by 4 bases and J by 3 bases, 4 bases remained unmatched. Germline lookup yields CDR1 SGHRS and CDR2 YFSETQ. As DNA, the CDR3 is TGCGCCAGCAGCCTTGGACAGGGGGACAATCAGCCCCAGCATTTT. It is translated as CASSLGQGDNQPQHF.

This clonotype was picked up many times. CDR3 sequence reads: CASSFQGVIEERTNEKLFF. CDR3 nucleotide sequence: TGTGCCAGCAGTTTCCAGGGGGTTATCGAGGAGAGAACTAATGAAAAACTGTTTTTT. This chain uses TRBV2 with TRBJ1-4, with TRBD1 matching over 7 bases. This CDR3 spans 19 amino acids. Trimming cost V 5 bases and J 1 base; bases outside gene matches: 16. The V gene's germline CDR1 is SNHLY and CDR2 FYNNEI.

Concerning this clonotype: Being one base from a much bigger clone, this may be a read error. The CDR3 is CASSGAQGAHNFNEKLFF. DNA of the CDR3: TGTGCCAGCAGCGGTGCCCAGGGGGCGCATAATTTTAATGAAAAACTGTTTTTT. The chain employs TRBV2 and TRBJ1-4, with 8 bases aligning to TRBD1. The CDR3 has 18 residues. J lost 4 bases, V lost 6 bases, and 16 bases had no gene match. CDR1 SNHLY and CDR2 FYNNEI come from the germline V gene.

The chain recombines TRBV10-3 with TRBJ2-3, with D perhaps being TRBD1 or TRBD2 (5 bases each). The V gene's germline CDR1 is ENHRY and CDR2 SYGVKD. There are 12 residues in the CDR3. V lost 6 bases and J 6 bases, leaving 10 bases between the germline ends. The CDR3 sequence: CAIRGREDTQYF. CDR3 bases: TGTGCCATCAGGGGCAGGGAGGATACGCAGTATTTT.

V and J are TRBV7-9 and TRBJ2-2, with D possibly TRBD2 on 5 matching bases. The CDR3 covers 13 residues. CDR1 SEHNR and CDR2 FQNEAQ come from the germline V gene (reference sequence). V was trimmed by 5 bases and J by 5 bases, leaving 9 bases between them. Here the CDR3 reads CASSTWETGELFF. The CDR3 DNA reads as TGTGCCAGCAGCACGTGGGAGACCGGGGAGCTGTTTTTT.

This clonotype was detected many times. The rearrangement joins TRBV11-1 to TRBJ2-1; 9 bases line up with TRBD2. Per the germline V gene, CDR1 is SGHAT and CDR2 is FQDESV (reference sequence). V gave up 5 bases and J gave up 7 bases; unmatched junction bases: 6. The CDR3 contains 14 residues. CDR3 amino acids: CASSGTSRFNEQFF. DNA for the CDR3: TGTGCCAGCAGCGGGACTAGCAGGTTTAATGAGCAGTTCTTC.

This clonotype has ten or more counts. The chain is built from TRBV30 and TRBJ2-7; 9 nucleotides agree with TRBD1. CDR1 and CDR2 from the germline V gene are GTSNPN and SVGIG (reference sequence). Losses at the gene ends were 5 bases for V and 1 base for J; bases not matched to a gene: 3. CDR3 length equals 13 residues. CDR3 coding DNA: TGTGCCTGGGTAGGGACAGGGTCCTACGAGCAGTACTTC. It is translated as CAWVGTGSYEQYF.

The chain combines TRBV20-1 with TRBJ2-7; 7 bases align to TRBD1. The CDR3 runs to 13 residues. J lost 6 bases, V lost 0 bases, and 5 bases had no gene match. Germline V lookup: CDR1 DFQATT, CDR2 SNEGSKA (reference sequence). The CDR3 DNA reads TGCAGTGCTAGAGATTATCGGACAGGCGAGCAGTACTTC. Translation gives CSARDYRTGEQYF.

V gene TRBV28 combines with J gene TRBJ2-1; 9 nucleotides agree with TRBD1. CDR1 is MDHEN, CDR2 SYDVKM, per germline. Germline trimming cut 3 bases from V and 4 bases from J; bases unmatched to any gene: 7. This CDR3 spans 16 amino acids. The CDR3 DNA reads as TGTGCCAGCAGTTTTGGGACAGGGTTTCCGTACAATGAGCAGTTCTTC. It translates to CASSFGTGFPYNEQFF.

This clonotype came up many times. The V and J genes are TRBV10-3 and TRBJ2-7; 8 bases are shared with TRBD1. Germline-derived CDR1 and CDR2 are ENHRY and SYGVKD. This CDR3 is 14 amino acids long. V was clipped by 2 bases and J by 2 bases; unmatched bases: 2. CDR3: CAISEKQGAYEQYF. As DNA, the CDR3 is TGTGCCATCAGTGAGAAACAGGGGGCCTACGAGCAGTACTTC.

This clonotype was detected ten times or more. The rearrangement joins TRBV20-1 to TRBJ1-2, with D perhaps TRBD1 (6 bases). The germline CDR1 and CDR2 sequences are DFQATT and SNEGSKA (reference sequence). Trimming cost V 0 bases and J 4 bases, with 12 bases left between them. The CDR3 extends over 14 amino acids. The CDR3 reads CSARDRLGAYGYTF. The CDR3 DNA follows: TGCAGTGCTAGAGATCGCCTGGGGGCCTATGGCTACACCTTC.

The chain couples TRBV5-4 to TRBJ2-2; 9 nucleotides align to TRBD2. Looked up from germline, CDR1 is SGHNT and CDR2 is YYREEE (reference sequence). This CDR3 region has 15 residues. V shed 2 bases and J 8 bases; nucleotides not matched to a gene: 7. CDR3 residues: CASSFEAGGWGELFF. Written as DNA, the CDR3 is TGTGCCAGCAGCTTTGAAGCGGGAGGTTGGGGGGAGCTGTTTTTT.

This chain links TRBV6-2 or TRBV6-3 with TRBJ2-3; no firm D call. Trimming took 2 bases from V and 3 from J, leaving 9 bases between them. The germline CDR1 and CDR2 sequences are MNHEY and SVGEGT. This CDR3 contains 14 residues. CDR3 DNA sequence: TGTGCCAGCAGTTACGATGGTGTGACAGATACGCAGTATTTT. Encoded protein: CASSYDGVTDTQYF.

This clonotype was recorded many times. This rearrangement joins TRBV5-1 to TRBJ2-3, with TRBD1 matching over 8 bases. The J call may be in error: the DNA end matches TRBJ2-5 better. CDR1 is SGHRS and CDR2 is YFSETQ in the germline V gene. The CDR3 has 15 residues. CDR3: CASSPGYQGAETQYF. The CDR3 nucleotides are TGCGCCAGCAGCCCCGGTTACCAGGGGGCAGAGACCCAGTACTTC.

This clonotype was counted between two and nine times. This sequence joins TRBV20-1 and TRBJ2-1; the match to TRBD2 covers 10 bases. There are 15 residues in the CDR3. Germline V gene sequence: CDR1 DFQATT, CDR2 SNEGSKA (reference sequence). The junction had 10 bases not matched to a gene; V was cut back by 3 bases and J by 8 bases. The CDR3, as DNA: TGCAGTGCTAGTCAGCGGGAGGGCCTACTGGATGAGCAGTTCTTC. Residues: CSASQREGLLDEQFF.

The table lists this clonotype with many counts. The chain recombines TRBV6-2 or TRBV6-3 with TRBJ1-6, with D hard to call. The V gene's germline CDR1 is MNHEY and CDR2 SVGEGT. This CDR3 has 16 residues. Trimming pared 0 bases from V and 0 bases from J, leaving 6 bases between. CDR3 sequence: CASSYSPSSYNSPLHF. The CDR3 nucleotides read TGTGCCAGCAGTTACTCGCCGAGCTCCTATAATTCACCCCTCCACTTT.

This clonotype was observed many times. V and J are TRBV24-1 and TRBJ2-3; weak D call: TRBD1 (5 bases). V lost 0 bases and J 11 bases, leaving 11 bases between the germline ends. The CDR3 sequence is 13 residues long. Germline CDR1 and CDR2: KGHDR and SFDVKD. CDR3 residues: CATSDLAAGRQYF. CDR3 bases: TGTGCCACCAGTGATTTGGCGGCAGGGCGGCAGTATTTT.

This sequence joins TRBV28 and TRBJ2-1; 15 positions match TRBD2. The J call could be wrong; TRBJ2-5 is a better fit for the DNA end. The CDR3 totals 16 residues. CDR1 is MDHEN and CDR2 is SYDVKM in the germline V gene. This CDR3 reads CASRRTSGRATETQYF. The CDR3 region has the DNA TGTGCCAGCAGGCGGACTAGCGGGAGGGCCACAGAGACCCAGTACTTC.

This clonotype has at least ten counts. This sequence joins TRBV3-1 and TRBJ1-4, with D tentatively TRBD1 (5 bases). The germline V gene has CDR1 LGHDT and CDR2 YNNKEL (reference sequence). The V and J ends lost 0 bases and 12 bases respectively, with 8 bases between them. The CDR3 loop spans 12 amino acids. The CDR3 loop is CASSQDRRELFF. The CDR3 DNA is TGTGCCAGCAGCCAAGATCGCAGGGAACTGTTTTTT.

This clonotype has ten or more counts. This chain links TRBV27 with TRBJ1-6; D is uncertain. CDR3 length: 16 amino acids. The V end was cut by 3 bases, the J end by 0 bases, with 9 bases between. Germline CDR1 reads MNHEY; CDR2 reads SMNVEV (reference sequence). As DNA, the CDR3 is TGTGCCAGCAGTTTGATGAGAACCTCCTATAATTCACCCCTCCACTTT. It encodes CASSLMRTSYNSPLHF.

The chain couples TRBV6-1 to TRBJ2-6; D is unclear. V was clipped by 7 bases and J by 0 bases, with 10 bases between them. The CDR3 is made up of 15 amino acids. Germline V CDR1 and CDR2: MNHNS, SASEGT. The CDR3 DNA follows: TGTGCCAGCACCCAATTCTACTCTGGGGCCAACGTCCTGACTTTC. It codes for CASTQFYSGANVLTF.

For this clonotype: Given a much more abundant clone one base away, this may be a read error. This chain joins TRBV20-1 and TRBJ2-2; 8 bases map to TRBD1. Germline CDR1 and CDR2: DFQATT and SNEGSKA (reference sequence). The ends lost 6 bases at V and 4 bases at J; junction bases unmatched: 10. CDR3 length equals 15 residues. CDR3 in amino acids: CSAQGRGRATGELFF. CDR3 nucleotide sequence: TGCAGTGCACAAGGCAGGGGGCGCGCCACCGGGGAGCTGTTTTTT.

This clonotype was counted ten times or more. The chain uses TRBV12-3 or TRBV12-4 and TRBJ2-1, with 14 bases fitting TRBD2. V was clipped by 6 bases and J by 10 bases; unmatched bases: 8. The CDR3 has 15 amino acids. CDR3 nucleotides: TGTGCCAGCAGGCCAGGACTAGCGGGAGGTGCGGAGCAGTTCTTC. It translates to CASRPGLAGGAEQFF.

V gene TRBV20-1 combines with J gene TRBJ2-5; 12 bases fit TRBD2. Trimming took 1 base from V and 3 from J; bases not matched to a gene: 12. Germline-derived CDR1 and CDR2 are DFQATT and SNEGSKA (reference sequence). This CDR3 contains 18 residues. As DNA, the CDR3 is TGCAGTGCTAGAGCCCGTCGGAAACTAGCGGGAGGTGAAGAGACCCAGTACTTC. Translation: CSARARRKLAGGEETQYF.

This clonotype was seen many times. The J gene is TRBJ1-2, the V gene TRBV19; tentatively, D is TRBD1 (5 bases). The V end was cut by 6 bases, the J end by 4 bases, with 15 bases between. The CDR3 length is 14 residues. CDR1 is LNHDA, CDR2 SQIVND, per germline (reference sequence). The CDR3 here is CASRTATNPYGYTF. For the CDR3, the DNA is TGTGCCAGTAGGACAGCGACCAACCCCTATGGCTACACCTTC.